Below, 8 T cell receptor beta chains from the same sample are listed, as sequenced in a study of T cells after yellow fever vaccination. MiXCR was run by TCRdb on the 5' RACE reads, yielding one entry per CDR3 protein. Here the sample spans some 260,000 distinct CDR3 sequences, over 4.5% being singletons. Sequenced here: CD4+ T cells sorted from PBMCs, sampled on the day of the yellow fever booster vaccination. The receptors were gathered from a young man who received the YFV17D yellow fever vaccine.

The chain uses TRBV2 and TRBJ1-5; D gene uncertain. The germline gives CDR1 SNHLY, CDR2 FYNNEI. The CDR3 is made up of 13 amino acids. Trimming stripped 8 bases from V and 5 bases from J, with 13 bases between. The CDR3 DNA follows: TGTGCCAGCCGGGCCCTCCGGGATCAGCCCCAGCATTTT. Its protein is CASRALRDQPQHF.

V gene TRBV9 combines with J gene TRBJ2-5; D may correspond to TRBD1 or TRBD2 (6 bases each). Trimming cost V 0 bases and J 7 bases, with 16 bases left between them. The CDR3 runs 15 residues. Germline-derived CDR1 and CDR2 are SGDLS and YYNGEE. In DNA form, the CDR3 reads TGTGCCAGCAGCGTAGGTCCGGGGGCGTCTGGGACCCAGTACTTC. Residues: CASSVGPGASGTQYF.

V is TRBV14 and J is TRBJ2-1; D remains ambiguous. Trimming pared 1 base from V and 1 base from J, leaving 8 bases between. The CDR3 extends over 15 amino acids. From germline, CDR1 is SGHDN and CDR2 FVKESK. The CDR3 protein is CASSQGRSSYNEQFF. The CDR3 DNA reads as TGTGCCAGCAGCCAAGGAAGATCGTCCTACAATGAGCAGTTCTTC.

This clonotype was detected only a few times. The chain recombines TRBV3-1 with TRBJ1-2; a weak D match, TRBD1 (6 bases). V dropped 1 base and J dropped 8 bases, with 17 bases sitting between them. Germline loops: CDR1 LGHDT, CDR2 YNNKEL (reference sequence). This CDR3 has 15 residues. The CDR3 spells CASSQVRGQIGGYTF. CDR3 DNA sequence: TGTGCCAGCAGCCAAGTTCGCGGACAGATCGGGGGCTACACCTTC. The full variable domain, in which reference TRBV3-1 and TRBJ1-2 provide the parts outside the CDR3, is DTAVSQTPKYLVTQMGNDKSIKCEQNLGHDTMYWYKQDSKKFLKIMFSYNNKELIINETVPNRFSPKSPDKAHLNLHINSLELGDSAVYFCASSQVRGQIGGYTFGSGTRLTVV.

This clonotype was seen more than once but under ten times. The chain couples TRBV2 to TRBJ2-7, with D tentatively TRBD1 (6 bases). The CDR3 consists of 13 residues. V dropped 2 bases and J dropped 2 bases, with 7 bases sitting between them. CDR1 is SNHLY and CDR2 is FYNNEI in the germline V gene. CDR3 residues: CASSEQGTYEQYV. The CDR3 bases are TGTGCCAGCAGTGAACAGGGGACCTACGAGCAGTACGTC.

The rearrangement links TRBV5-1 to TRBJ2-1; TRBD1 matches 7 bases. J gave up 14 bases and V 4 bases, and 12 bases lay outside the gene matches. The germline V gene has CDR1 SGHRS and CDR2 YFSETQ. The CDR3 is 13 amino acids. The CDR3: CASSPTYRGSEFF. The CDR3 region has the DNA TGCGCCAGCAGCCCCACATACAGGGGTAGTGAGTTCTTC.

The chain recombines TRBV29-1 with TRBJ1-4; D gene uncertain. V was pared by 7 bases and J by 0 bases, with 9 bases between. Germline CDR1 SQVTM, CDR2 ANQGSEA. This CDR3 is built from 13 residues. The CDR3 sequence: CSALLATNEKLFF. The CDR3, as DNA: TGCAGCGCCCTACTTGCAACTAATGAAAAACTGTTTTTT.

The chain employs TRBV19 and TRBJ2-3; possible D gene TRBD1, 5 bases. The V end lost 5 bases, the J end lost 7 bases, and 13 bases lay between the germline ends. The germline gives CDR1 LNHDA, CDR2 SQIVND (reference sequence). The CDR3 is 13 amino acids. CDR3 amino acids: CASSASGSHTQYF. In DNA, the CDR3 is TGTGCCAGTAGTGCTTCAGGGTCCCATACGCAGTATTTT.